A single sample is the source of the 5 T cell receptor beta chains below, sequenced in a study of T cells in Graves' hyperthyroidism and ophthalmopathy. Authors of the study amplified TCR beta CDR3 regions from RNA transcripts. HTBI primers were employed in a first-round RT-PCR of the TCR CDR3. TCRdb analysed the multiplex PCR reads with MiXCR anew, one entry per CDR3 protein. The sample has approximately 300,000 distinct CDR3 sequences, about 18% seen once; the top ten hold around 61%. Sequenced material: blood. The receptors here all came from a woman aged 55-70 years with Graves' ophthalmopathy.

The chain links TRBV12-5 to TRBJ2-5; TRBD1 agrees at 8 bases. The CDR3 is made up of 13 amino acids. Per germline, CDR1 LGHNT and CDR2 FRNRAP. V was pared by 6 bases and J by 4 bases, with 4 bases of the junction left unmatched. CDR3 DNA: TGTGCTAGTGGGACAGGGGATGGAGAGACCCAGTACTTC. It is translated as CASGTGDGETQYF.

This clonotype was observed at least ten times. J is TRBJ1-2 and V is TRBV2; D remains unclear. This CDR3 is built from 12 residues. Germline V gene lookup returns CDR1 SNHLY and CDR2 FYNNEI. Trimming took off 7 bases at V and 4 bases at J, with 10 bases between the two ends. The CDR3 coding sequence is TGTGCCAGCATAGTACAGTTCTATGGCTACACCTTC. It specifies CASIVQFYGYTF.

This clonotype showed up many times. This chain connects TRBV28 to TRBJ2-5; D is perhaps TRBD2 (5 bases). The ends were cut back, 7 bases at V and 5 bases at J, with 23 bases in the middle. Per germline, CDR1 MDHEN and CDR2 SYDVKM. The CDR3 loop spans 16 amino acids. CDR3 residues: CASIGRGRPAVETQYF. CDR3 DNA sequence: TGTGCCAGCATCGGCCGCGGGCGACCGGCCGTGGAGACCCAGTACTTC.

The rearrangement links TRBV2 to TRBJ2-3; TRBD2 agrees at 10 bases. The CDR3 runs 16 residues. J was trimmed by 6 bases and V by 5 bases; bases with no gene match: 11. Germline V gene sequence: CDR1 SNHLY, CDR2 FYNNEI. CDR3 loop: CASSYSSGRAADTQYF. The DNA for the CDR3 is TGTGCCAGCAGTTATTCGAGCGGGAGGGCCGCTGATACGCAGTATTTT.

Details on this clonotype: This clone may be a read error of a much larger clone one base away. The chain combines TRBV30 with TRBJ2-1; 7 nucleotides agree with TRBD2. The CDR3 loop spans 16 amino acids. Unmatched junction bases numbered 7, after V lost 2 bases and J lost 0 bases. Germline values: CDR1 GTSNPN, CDR2 SVGIG (reference sequence). CDR3 protein: CAWSPSTGGSYNEQFF. CDR3 sequence (DNA): TGTGCCTGGAGTCCCTCAACGGGAGGCTCCTACAATGAGCAGTTCTTC.